Below, 31 T cell receptor beta chains from the same sample are listed, as sequenced in a study of T cells expressing NK-cell markers. TCRdb re-called the 5' RACE reads and shows each CDR3 protein once, DNA omitted. This sample's table has 400,000 or so distinct CDR3 sequences. The source material was blood T cells: a sorted CD56 or NKG2C T cell subset, CD4+ or CD8+ T cells, or bulk PBMC T cells (not recorded which). The source is a woman aged 45 to 65 in good health.

The chain combines TRBV20-1 with TRBJ2-7; TCRdb's D call of TRBD2 is untestable without DNA. CDR1 is DFQATT, CDR2 SNEGSKA, per germline (reference sequence). CDR3 length equals 13 residues. The CDR3 loop is CSLTSGRNYEQYF.

The chain recombines TRBV24-1 with TRBJ2-5; with no DNA, the TCRdb D assignment of TRBD1 cannot be verified. The CDR3 runs to 15 residues. Germline lookup yields CDR1 KGHDR and CDR2 SFDVKD. CDR3 sequence: CATSVAGAPQETQYF.

V usage is TRBV4-2 and J usage is TRBJ2-1; the D call of TRBD1 rests on TCRdb alone, since no DNA is present to check it. CDR1 and CDR2 from the germline V gene are LGHNA and YNFKEQ. The CDR3 totals 14 residues. The CDR3 protein is CASRGAGAYNEQFF.

The rearrangement links TRBV28 to TRBJ2-1. The CDR3 is made up of 14 amino acids. Germline CDR1 reads MDHEN; CDR2 reads SYDVKM. CDR3 sequence: CASSLRQSYNEQFF.

The chain employs TRBV24-1 and TRBJ2-7; with no DNA, the TCRdb D assignment of TRBD1 cannot be verified. Germline V gene lookup returns CDR1 KGHDR and CDR2 SFDVKD. The CDR3 has 15 residues. This chain's CDR3 is CATSDFARGTYEQYF.

CDR3 region: CASCTGTVYNEQFF. The gene calls are TRBV21-1 and TRBJ2-1; lacking DNA, the TRBD1 call made by TCRdb goes unchecked. TRBV21-1 counts as a pseudogene. The CDR3 covers 14 residues.

This chain connects TRBV7-9 to TRBJ2-5. CDR1 and CDR2 from the germline V gene are SEHNR and FQNEAQ (reference sequence). This CDR3 is 15 amino acids long. The CDR3 loop reads CASSLKQMYQETQYF.

The chain carries TRBV24-1 and TRBJ2-3. Germline loops: CDR1 KGHDR, CDR2 SFDVKD. The CDR3 loop spans 16 amino acids. The CDR3 protein is CATSDYPITSTDTQYF.

This rearrangement joins TRBV15 to TRBJ2-3; the TRBD1 assignment by TCRdb is unverifiable without DNA. This CDR3 comprises 15 residues. CDR1 and CDR2 (germline): LNHNV, YYDKDF (reference sequence). This CDR3 is CATSVRRATTDTQYF.

The chain recombines TRBV7-3 with TRBJ2-2; TCRdb gives TRBD1 as the D gene, but with no DNA this cannot be confirmed. Germline V gene sequence: CDR1 SGHTA, CDR2 FQGTGA. CDR3 length equals 13 residues. The CDR3 spells CASSADWGGELFF.

The rearrangement uses TRBV10-2 and TRBJ1-5; TCRdb selects TRBD1, and the lack of DNA leaves this call unchecked. This CDR3 is built from 14 residues. Looked up from germline, CDR1 is WSHSY and CDR2 is SAAADI. CDR3 region: CASSESRGAQPQHF.

This sequence joins TRBV20-1 and TRBJ1-2. Germline V CDR1 and CDR2: DFQATT, SNEGSKA (reference sequence). This CDR3 contains 14 residues. CDR3: CSARDLEQFYGYTF.

This chain uses TRBV5-1 with TRBJ2-5; TCRdb picks TRBD1, but there is no DNA to check that call. CDR3 length: 15 amino acids. Germline-derived CDR1 and CDR2 are SGHRS and YFSETQ. The CDR3 is CASSLGNRAEETQYF.

This sequence joins TRBV4-1 and TRBJ1-4; TCRdb calls TRBD1, which cannot be checked without DNA. CDR1 and CDR2 (germline): MGHRA, YSYEKL. CDR3 length: 15 amino acids. The CDR3 region is CASRHTGTTNEKLFF.

CDR3 protein: CASSTSRDRNHQKLFF. The rearrangement links TRBV12-3 or TRBV12-4 to TRBJ1-4; TCRdb's assignment of TRBD1 cannot be checked, as there is no DNA. The CDR3 totals 16 residues.

The chain is built from TRBV29-1 and TRBJ2-1; TCRdb names TRBD1, which stays unverified in the absence of DNA. This CDR3 has 13 amino acids. Germline loops: CDR1 SQVTM, CDR2 ANQGSEA. The CDR3 is CSAGGGTVNEQFF.

The chain recombines TRBV6-4 with TRBJ1-2; lacking DNA, the TRBD1 call made by TCRdb goes unchecked. CDR3 length: 15 amino acids. Per germline, CDR1 MRHNA and CDR2 SNTAGT. The CDR3 loop is CASSESGTGVDGYTF.

The chain uses TRBV12-3 or TRBV12-4 and TRBJ2-1; TCRdb lists TRBD2, though no DNA is available to test this call. This CDR3 region has 15 residues. The CDR3 here is CASRISGSLSNEQFF.

This rearrangement joins TRBV5-5 to TRBJ1-1; the TCRdb D gene call, TRBD1, has no DNA to confirm it. The CDR3 is 15 amino acids. CDR1 and CDR2 from the germline V gene are SGHKS and YYEKEE (reference sequence). The CDR3 here is CASSFRQGRNTEAFF.

J is TRBJ2-5 and V is TRBV5-1; the D call from TCRdb, TRBD2, cannot be confirmed without DNA. Germline V CDR1 and CDR2: SGHRS, YFSETQ. The CDR3 totals 16 residues. The CDR3: CASSFPAGGVQETQYF.

V is TRBV27 and J is TRBJ2-6; the D gene TCRdb calls, TRBD1, cannot be checked with no DNA. Germline CDR1 and CDR2: MNHEY and SMNVEV (reference sequence). The length of the CDR3 is 15 residues. The CDR3 loop is CASSRQGRGANVLTF. Variable domain in full (rest from reference TRBV27 and TRBJ2-6): EAQVTQNPRYLITVTGKKLTVTCSQNMNHEYMSWYRQDPGLGLRQIYYSMNVEVTDKGDVPEGYKVSRKEKRNFPLILESPSPNQTSLYFCASSRQGRGANVLTFGAGSRLTVL.

The chain is built from TRBV27 and TRBJ2-7. The CDR3 is 13 residues long. Germline V gives CDR1 MNHEY, CDR2 SMNVEV (reference sequence). CDR3 amino acids: CASSNGRSYEQYF.

The genes are TRBV11-3 and TRBJ2-3; lacking DNA, the TRBD2 call made by TCRdb goes unchecked. Germline V gives CDR1 SGHNT, CDR2 YENEEA. There are 15 residues in the CDR3. CDR3 sequence reads: CASSSGGGWTDTQYF.

The rearrangement uses TRBV25-1 and TRBJ2-1; TCRdb names TRBD2, which stays unverified in the absence of DNA. This CDR3 region has 13 residues. From germline, CDR1 is MGHDK and CDR2 SYGVNS. CDR3 residues: CASSGSGAVKQFF.

CDR3 amino acids: CSATGRASGENQQFF. The rearrangement uses TRBV20-1 and TRBJ2-1; TCRdb's assignment of TRBD2 cannot be checked, as there is no DNA. The CDR3 covers 15 residues. Per germline, CDR1 DFQATT and CDR2 SNEGSKA (reference sequence).

The chain couples TRBV11-3 to TRBJ1-2; no DNA is available, so the TRBD1 call from TCRdb remains unchecked. The CDR3 covers 15 residues. CDR1 and CDR2 from the germline V gene are SGHNT and YENEEA. CDR3 region: CASSWKTGASYGYTF.

This chain joins TRBV29-1 and TRBJ2-7; the D call from TCRdb, TRBD2, cannot be confirmed without DNA. The CDR3 length is 12 residues. Germline V gene lookup returns CDR1 SQVTM and CDR2 ANQGSEA. CDR3: CSVELAGYEQYF.

This rearrangement joins TRBV7-3 to TRBJ2-1. The CDR3 is 16 amino acids. Germline CDR1 reads SGHTA; CDR2 reads FQGTGA. The chain's CDR3 is CASSLKLQQPYNEQFF.

V is TRBV11-3 and J is TRBJ2-5; there is no DNA to check the TCRdb D call of TRBD2. From germline, CDR1 is SGHNT and CDR2 YENEEA. This CDR3 comprises 14 residues. The CDR3 protein is CASSQLAGQETQYF.

This rearrangement joins TRBV6-1 to TRBJ2-3; TCRdb's assignment of TRBD2 cannot be checked, as there is no DNA. The germline CDR1 and CDR2 sequences are MNHNS and SASEGT. The CDR3 has 15 residues. CDR3 protein: CASSGLANPTDTQYF.

The CDR3 sequence: CASSLARDLVETQYF. J is TRBJ2-5 and V is TRBV7-8; absent DNA, TCRdb's TRBD1 call cannot be checked. The germline gives CDR1 SGHVS, CDR2 FQNEAQ. There are 15 residues in the CDR3.